The T cell receptor beta chain described here comes from a study of shared clonotypes between healthy human individuals. Study-level background: Participating donors consisted of a couple of women and a few men aged 18 to 49.

The CDR3 runs to 15 residues. Germline-derived CDR1 and CDR2 are PRHDT and FYEKMQ (reference sequence). Trimming removed 4 bases at V and 4 bases at J, with 14 bases between. Naive-designated CD8 cells lacked CD45RO, were positively enriched for CCR7, and omitted terminally differentiated effector memory CD45RA+ cells. Nashville, Tennessee was home to all donors, each a Caucasian adult. Once extracted for a subset, genomic DNA was divided evenly among several immunoSEQ plates. As processed by the authors: Without quality scores, immunoSEQ junctional reads could not be filtered like full-length reads. TCRdb's copy holds only in-frame clones and misses some; the assay was immunoSEQ multiplex PCR. For V, J and clone size, that table is used; D and trimming come from the DNA. The sample yields under 2,000,000 clones, 85% to 95% seen once.

The source material was naive CD8+ T cells sorted from blood. The receptor's source is a man aged 18 to 29 in good health. The chain employs TRBV13 and TRBJ1-3; maybe TRBD1 (6 bases). The CDR3 bases are TGTGCCAGCAGCTCAGACCGAGGGGGAGGAAACACCATATATTTT. Translating gives CASSSDRGGGNTIYF. The whole variable domain, filled in from reference TRBV13 and TRBJ1-3, reads AAGVIQSPRHLIKEKRETATLKCYPIPRHDTVYWYQQGPGQDPQFLISFYEKMQSDKGSIPDRFSAQQFSDYHSELNMSSLELGDSALYFCASSSDRGGGNTIYFGEGSWLTVV.